This entry lists 23 T cell receptor beta chains sequenced from one sample in a study of T cells in Graves' hyperthyroidism and ophthalmopathy. What was amplified from RNA transcripts were TCR beta CDR3 regions. With the HTBI primer set, the TCR CDR3 went through a first round of RT-PCR. MiXCR was run by TCRdb on the multiplex PCR reads, yielding one entry per CDR3 protein. This table holds some 500,000 distinct CDR3 sequences, under 15% found once. Sequencing input: blood. These receptors were obtained from a woman aged 18-35 years with Graves' hyperthyroidism.

The table lists this clonotype with many counts. The DNA for the CDR3 is TGTGCCTGGAGGGGACAGGGGGCTCCCGGGGAGCTGTTTTTT. Amino acid sequence: CAWRGQGAPGELFF. J is TRBJ2-2 and V is TRBV30; TRBD1 matches 12 bases. The germline V gene has CDR1 GTSNPN and CDR2 SVGIG (reference sequence). The CDR3 runs to 14 residues. V lost 3 bases and J lost 6; bases outside the gene matches: 2.

The CDR3 spells CASSETVSGRRNEQFF. The CDR3 region has the DNA TGTGCCAGCAGTGAAACGGTTAGCGGGAGGAGGAATGAGCAGTTCTTC. The gene calls are TRBV25-1 and TRBJ2-1; 10 bases align to TRBD2. Germline V gene data show CDR1 as MGHDK and CDR2 as SYGVNS. Germline trimming cut 2 bases from V and 7 bases from J; bases unmatched to any gene: 8. This CDR3 comprises 16 residues.

At least ten counts were recorded for this clonotype. This sequence joins TRBV7-2 and TRBJ2-7; 9 bases are shared with TRBD2. The ends lost 7 bases at V and 2 bases at J; junction bases unmatched: 12. The CDR3 spans 16 residues. Per the germline V gene, CDR1 is SGHTA and CDR2 is FQGNSA. CDR3 amino acids: CASTWGGASGTYEQYV. CDR3 bases: TGTGCCAGCACCTGGGGCGGGGCTAGCGGGACCTACGAGCAGTACGTC.

In its sample, this clonotype was seen a few times. The genes are TRBV10-1 and TRBJ2-2; 9 nucleotides line up with TRBD2. V was pared by 2 bases and J by 7 bases, with 8 bases of the junction left unmatched. This CDR3 has 16 amino acids. Germline assignment: CDR1 WNHNN and CDR2 SYGVQD (reference sequence). This CDR3 is CASSEARTSENGELFF. DNA for the CDR3: TGCGCCAGCAGTGAGGCGAGGACTAGCGAGAACGGGGAGCTGTTTTTT.

The V call is TRBV9, the J call TRBJ1-1, with a possible D match to TRBD1 (5 bases). V lost 4 bases, J lost 5 bases, and 18 bases lay in between. The CDR3 sequence is 15 residues long. Germline loops: CDR1 SGDLS, CDR2 YYNGEE. The CDR3 reads CASSPRALGHTEAFF. The CDR3 bases are TGTGCCAGCAGCCCCCGGGCCTTAGGACATACTGAAGCTTTCTTT.

This clonotype was counted a few times. CDR3 residues: CSASTRQGSAFF. CDR3 DNA sequence: TGCAGTGCCTCCACTCGACAGGGATCGGCTTTCTTT. This rearrangement joins TRBV20-1 to TRBJ1-1; 7 nucleotides line up with TRBD1. The V gene end was trimmed by 6 bases and the J gene end by 11 bases; junction bases not matched to a gene: 12. Germline V gene lookup returns CDR1 DFQATT and CDR2 SNEGSKA (reference sequence). CDR3 size: 12 residues.

On this clonotype: In this CDR3 the conserved last residue, phenylalanine or tryptophan, is missing, so a read error is likely. J is TRBJ1-3 and V is TRBV30; D ambiguous. Germline V CDR1 and CDR2: GTSNPN, SVGIG (reference sequence). V shed 5 bases and J shed 2 bases, with 7 bases lying between them. The CDR3 length is 12 residues. The CDR3 is CAWAYAGNTIYI. The CDR3 DNA sequence: TGTGCCTGGGCATACGCTGGAAACACCATATATATT.

The chain carries TRBV12-3 or TRBV12-4 and TRBJ2-2, with 8 bases aligning to TRBD1. The CDR3 has 14 amino acids. The V segment lost 1 base and the J segment 5 bases; nucleotides outside the gene matches: 0. Here the CDR3 DNA reads TGTGCCAGCAGTTTAGGACAGGGGACCGGGGAGCTGTTTTTT. This translates into CASSLGQGTGELFF.

The rearrangement uses TRBV3-1 and TRBJ2-7; 11 nucleotides agree with TRBD1. Germline V gene sequence: CDR1 LGHDT, CDR2 YNNKEL (reference sequence). The CDR3 has 16 amino acids. V lost 4 bases to trimming and J lost 3 bases; unmatched junction nucleotides: 8. This chain's CDR3 is CASSPGLGQGGYEQYF. CDR3 bases: TGTGCCAGCAGCCCCGGTCTGGGACAGGGGGGCTACGAGCAGTACTTC.

This sequence joins TRBV5-1 and TRBJ1-2, with D possibly matching TRBD1 (5 bases). The CDR3 length is 13 residues. CDR1 and CDR2 from the germline V gene are SGHRS and YFSETQ. Trimming pared 1 base from V and 8 bases from J, leaving 12 bases between. The CDR3 loop reads CASSLSQGSGYTF. DNA for the CDR3: TGCGCCAGCAGCTTGAGCCAGGGCTCCGGCTACACCTTC.

This clonotype was observed many times. The CDR3 region is CASSQGGTGWSGANVLTF. The CDR3 DNA reads as TGCGCCAGCAGCCAGGGCGGGACAGGCTGGTCTGGGGCCAACGTCCTGACTTTC. V is TRBV4-1 and J is TRBJ2-6; 8 nucleotides match TRBD1. Germline assignment: CDR1 MGHRA and CDR2 YSYEKL. The CDR3 sequence is 18 residues long. V dropped 3 bases and J dropped 1; count of bases not matched to a gene: 8.

The chain couples TRBV24-1 to TRBJ2-1; 8 bases map to TRBD1. Germline V gene sequence: CDR1 KGHDR, CDR2 SFDVKD. The CDR3 spans 14 residues. V gave up 8 bases and J gave up 8 bases; unmatched junction bases: 10. The CDR3 region has the DNA TGTGCCACCACCGGGACAGGAGTTGCGGATGAGCAGTTCTTC. It encodes CATTGTGVADEQFF.

This clonotype was counted a few times. V is TRBV18 and J is TRBJ1-1; possibly TRBD1 for D (6 bases). This CDR3 is built from 15 residues. Deletions cut 1 base from V and 4 bases from J, with 13 bases between. The germline V gene encodes CDR1 KGHSH and CDR2 LQKENI. The CDR3 region has the DNA TGTGCCAGCTCACCACTCCCAGGGGCTGGCACTGAAGCTTTCTTT. It codes for CASSPLPGAGTEAFF.

This clonotype was recorded at least ten times. The gene calls are TRBV27 and TRBJ2-4; 7 bases fit TRBD2. V lost 1 base to trimming and J lost 0 bases; unmatched junction nucleotides: 9. Germline-derived CDR1 and CDR2 are MNHEY and SMNVEV (reference sequence). This CDR3 spans 18 amino acids. The CDR3 nucleotides read TGTGCCAGCAGTTTATTAGGGAGGGGAAATCTAGCCAAAAACATTCAGTACTTC. Translating gives CASSLLGRGNLAKNIQYF.

This clonotype was seen only a few times. This rearrangement joins TRBV5-1 to TRBJ1-5; no clear D. Germline V CDR1 and CDR2: SGHRS, YFSETQ. The V and J ends lost 2 bases and 1 base respectively, with 7 bases between them. The CDR3 loop spans 14 amino acids. CDR3: CASSFDGSNQPQHF. The CDR3, as DNA: TGCGCCAGCAGCTTTGACGGGAGCAATCAGCCCCAGCATTTT. Full variable domain (remainder filled in from reference TRBV5-1 and TRBJ1-5): KAGVTQTPRYLIKTRGQQVTLSCSPISGHRSVSWYQQTPGQGLQFLFEYFSETQRNKGNFPGRFSGRQFSNSRSEMNVSTLELGDSALYLCASSFDGSNQPQHFGDGTRLSIL.

This clonotype was found many times. This chain links TRBV7-2 with TRBJ1-1, with 10 positions matching TRBD1. V dropped 2 bases and J dropped 10; count of bases not matched to a gene: 4. The CDR3 is 13 residues long. Germline-derived CDR1 and CDR2 are SGHTA and FQGNSA. In DNA form, the CDR3 reads TGTGCCAGCAGCTTAATGGGACAGGGGACAGCTTTCTTT. This translates into CASSLMGQGTAFF.

The chain combines TRBV12-5 with TRBJ2-3; D unresolved. Germline V CDR1 and CDR2: LGHNT, FRNRAP. Trimming pared 5 bases from V and 4 bases from J, leaving 16 bases between. The CDR3 is made up of 15 amino acids. The CDR3 protein is CASGVIDEVADTQYF. DNA for the CDR3: TGTGCTAGTGGTGTAATCGATGAGGTCGCAGATACGCAGTATTTT.

There are many counts of this clonotype. The CDR3 sequence: CATSDMTGDTDTQYF. The CDR3 DNA reads TGTGCCACCAGTGACATGACAGGGGACACAGATACGCAGTATTTT. The chain has TRBV24-1 and TRBJ2-3; TRBD1 matches 8 bases. J was trimmed by 2 bases and V by 4 bases; bases with no gene match: 4. The CDR3 has 15 amino acids. Per germline, CDR1 KGHDR and CDR2 SFDVKD.

This clonotype was seen repeatedly, ten times or more. The V call is TRBV24-1, the J call TRBJ2-1, with 7 bases matching TRBD1. There are 14 residues in the CDR3. CDR1 and CDR2 from the germline V gene are KGHDR and SFDVKD. The junction had 5 bases not matched to a gene; V was cut back by 6 bases and J by 4 bases. The CDR3 region is CATSQGTAYNEQFF. The CDR3 nucleotides read TGTGCCACCAGTCAGGGGACAGCGTACAATGAGCAGTTCTTC.

This clonotype was seen ten or more times. V and J are TRBV12-3 or TRBV12-4 and TRBJ1-4; no clear D gene. The V end lost 1 base, the J end lost 3 bases, and 9 bases lay between the germline ends. This CDR3 has 15 amino acids. The CDR3 protein is CASSLDGRANEKLFF. For the CDR3, the DNA is TGTGCCAGCAGTTTAGACGGCAGAGCTAATGAAAAACTGTTTTTT.

The rearrangement links TRBV6-1 to TRBJ1-4; a weak D match, TRBD1 (6 bases). V was clipped by 3 bases and J by 5 bases, with 16 bases between them. This CDR3 is built from 16 residues. The germline V gene encodes CDR1 MNHNS and CDR2 SASEGT. This CDR3 is CASSEGQGPLNEKLFF. The CDR3, as DNA: TGTGCCAGCAGTGAGGGGCAGGGGCCTCTCAATGAAAAACTGTTTTTT.

Details on this clonotype: This sequence may be a read error, since a much larger clone differs from it by one base. The chain has TRBV6-2 or TRBV6-3 and TRBJ1-1; no firm D call. Germline assignment: CDR1 MNHEY and CDR2 SVGEGT. The CDR3 length is 13 residues. V was clipped by 5 bases and J by 7 bases, with 14 bases between them. The CDR3 DNA sequence: TGTGCCAGCAGTGCAGACACGGCCATTGAAGCTTTCTTT. Amino acid sequence: CASSADTAIEAFF.

The sample holds many counts of this clonotype. This rearrangement joins TRBV11-3 to TRBJ1-3; D is perhaps TRBD1 (6 bases). The CDR3 spans 15 residues. Per the germline V gene, CDR1 is SGHNT and CDR2 is YENEEA. V was pared by 3 bases and J by 0 bases, with 9 bases between. The CDR3 is CASSLGASSGNTIYF. The CDR3 DNA reads TGTGCCAGCAGCTTGGGGGCCAGCTCTGGAAACACCATATATTTT.